This TCR beta chain derives from a study of T cell repertoires in cytomegalovirus infection. Study-level background: Recently identified HLA-C-restricted CMV epitopes were used, and well-studied HLA-B-restricted CMV epitopes were used as well. In public TCR beta signatures, there were indications of both CMV infection and matching HLA type. Points from the study as a whole: Based on cumulative public TCR beta family frequency, carriers of CMV plus the relevant HLA were identified.

Germline V gene sequence: CDR1 SGHVS, CDR2 FQNEAQ. This CDR3 has 12 residues. The V gene lost 8 bases and the J gene lost 3 bases, with 10 bases spanning the gap. On this clonotype itself: What it binds is unknown.

A single record per CDR3 protein comes from TCRdb applying MiXCR to the reads. This sample has about 740,000 distinct CDR3 sequences; about 30% occur once, and the top ten carry roughly 18%. The receptor was isolated from a human donor in good health (CMV status not recorded). Some clones in this sample may be carry-over from other donors' samples. The chain joins TRBV7-8 to TRBJ2-5, with a tentative D call TRBD2 (7 bases). Sequencing used cultured PBMCs, obtained from culture after CMV antigen stimulation. Here the CDR3 reads CASRGAEETQYF. CDR3 nucleotide sequence: TGTGCCAGCCGGGGGGCGGAAGAGACCCAGTACTTC.